This T cell receptor (beta chain) was captured in a study of technical replicates of blood from a few donors. On this clone itself: At one of its ends the junction is not consistent with the germline gene, which may arise from a read error.

Produced via immunoSEQ multiplex PCR; TCRdb's table is partial and in-frame only. The sample lists around 53,000 clones; about 86% were seen once. In germline, CDR1 is SGHRS, CDR2 YFSETQ. The CDR3 sequence is 15 residues long. The sequenced material came from PBMCs. The receptor was isolated from a human donor in good health. Some clones in this sample may be carry-over from other donors' samples. The chain has TRBV5-1 and TRBJ2-6, with D tentatively TRBD2 (5 bases). CDR3 residues: CASSFRDSGANVLTF. CDR3 in DNA: TGCGCCAGCAGCTTTCGGGATTCTGGAGCCAACGTCCTGACTTTC.